These 4 T cell receptor beta chains were all obtained from the same sample, sequenced in a study of Siglec-9 on CD8 T cells in melanoma. Profiling relied on immunoSEQ multiplex PCR, and the TCRdb table lists in-frame clones only, not all of them. Among about 36,000 clones listed, about 80% were seen once. Source material: Siglec-9- CD8+ T cells sorted from blood. Source of these receptors: a human donor in good health.

The rearrangement links TRBV9 to TRBJ1-4; a possible D gene is TRBD1 (6 bases). CDR1 SGDLS and CDR2 YYNGEE come from the germline V gene. V lost 2 bases and J lost 3, with 11 bases in between. The CDR3 contains 15 residues. CDR3 amino acids: CASSVTGAANEKLFF. For the CDR3, the DNA is TGTGCCAGCAGCGTGACGGGGGCGGCTAATGAAAAACTGTTTTTT.

The chain recombines TRBV5-6 with TRBJ1-1; no clear D. Germline CDR1 SGHDT, CDR2 YYEEEE. Trimming pared 0 bases from V and 0 bases from J, leaving 6 bases between. The CDR3 sequence is 14 residues long. The CDR3 DNA is TGTGCCAGCAGCTTGGTACACTTGAACACTGAAGCTTTCTTT. It translates to CASSLVHLNTEAFF.

This clone showed up just once. V is TRBV4-2 and J is TRBJ2-2, with TRBD2 identical over 7 bases. The ends lost 1 base at V and 5 bases at J; junction bases unmatched: 10. The CDR3 runs 17 residues. Germline lookup yields CDR1 LGHNA and CDR2 YNFKEQ. The CDR3 sequence: CASSQVVAGDSTGELFF. The CDR3 DNA reads TGTGCCAGCAGCCAAGTCGTGGCGGGGGATAGTACCGGGGAGCTGTTTTTT.

This clone has more than one count but fewer than ten. This chain connects TRBV27 to TRBJ1-1, with 12 bases identical to TRBD1. This CDR3 comprises 17 residues. J lost 4 bases, V lost 1 base, and 7 bases had no gene match. Germline V lookup: CDR1 MNHEY, CDR2 SMNVEV (reference sequence). CDR3 DNA sequence: TGTGCCAGCAGTTTATTCGGGACAGGGGGCGGGAGCACTGAAGCTTTCTTT. Residues: CASSLFGTGGGSTEAFF.